What follows are 29 T cell receptor beta chains derived from one specimen sequenced in a study of blood T cell repertoires in COVID-19. The method was immunoSEQ multiplex PCR; TCRdb's version includes in-frame clones alone and lacks a portion of them. This repertoire shows approximately 260,000 clones, roughly 87% found once; its top ten account for approximately 7.6%. Specimen: peripheral blood. The source is a man aged 55-75 years who had recovered from COVID-19.

The CDR3 is CASSQEAFGNNEQFF. The CDR3, as DNA: TGTGCCAGCAGCCAAGAGGCGTTCGGGAACAATGAGCAGTTCTTC. The chain uses TRBV14 and TRBJ2-1; D might be TRBD2 (5 bases). The CDR3 totals 15 residues. Looked up from germline, CDR1 is SGHDN and CDR2 is FVKESK. Between the trimmed V and J ends, which lost 0 bases and 5 bases, there was a span of 11 bases. The full variable domain, rest sourced from reference TRBV14 and TRBJ2-1, is EAGVTQFPSHSVIEKGQTVTLRCDPISGHDNLYWYRRVMGKEIKFLLHFVKESKQDESGMPNNRFLAERTGGTYSTLKVQPAELEDSGVYFCASSQEAFGNNEQFFGPGTRLTVL.

V gene TRBV21-1 combines with J gene TRBJ2-6; TRBD2, the table's D call, was not compared with the DNA. TRBV21-1 is a recognized pseudogene. CDR3 length equals 15 residues. The CDR3 loop reads CASSKGSSGANVLTF. CDR3 DNA sequence: TGTGCCAGCAGCAAAGGTAGCTCTGGGGCCAACGTCCTGACTTTC.

The chain links TRBV5-6 to TRBJ1-4; 7 bases fit TRBD1. The CDR3 spans 16 residues. Germline lookup yields CDR1 SGHDT and CDR2 YYEEEE. Trimming removed 4 bases from V and 7 bases from J; junction bases left unmatched: 13. The CDR3 sequence is CASSRRETGPLEKLFF. Written as DNA, the CDR3 is TGTGCCAGCAGCCGTAGAGAGACAGGGCCCCTTGAAAAACTGTTTTTT.

The V call is TRBV7-9, the J call TRBJ1-4, with 12 bases that match TRBD1. CDR1 and CDR2 (germline): SEHNR, FQNEAQ (reference sequence). Germline trimming cut 4 bases from V and 3 bases from J; bases unmatched to any gene: 9. The CDR3 has 18 amino acids. As DNA, the CDR3 is TGTGCCAGCAGCTCCCGGTGGGGACAGGGGGCAGCTAATGAAAAACTGTTTTTT. Translated, it gives CASSSRWGQGAANEKLFF.

The chain uses TRBV2 and TRBJ1-5; 9 positions agree with TRBD1. Trimming cost V 6 bases and J 2 bases; bases outside gene matches: 2. The CDR3 extends over 14 amino acids. Germline-derived CDR1 and CDR2 are SNHLY and FYNNEI. The CDR3: CASRTGGGNQPQHF. The CDR3 DNA follows: TGTGCCAGCAGGACAGGGGGAGGCAATCAGCCCCAGCATTTT. The full variable domain, completed using reference TRBV2 and TRBJ1-5, is EPEVTQTPSHQVTQMGQEVILRCVPISNHLYFYWYRQILGQKVEFLVSFYNNEISEKSEIFDDQFSVERPDGSNFTLKIRSTKLEDSAMYFCASRTGGGNQPQHFGDGTRLSIL.

This chain links TRBV9 with TRBJ2-2; D unclear. CDR3 size: 14 residues. Germline V gene data show CDR1 as SGDLS and CDR2 as YYNGEE. Trimming took 4 bases from V and 1 from J, leaving 8 bases between them. In nucleotides, the CDR3 is TGTGCCAGCAGCACGAGACAGAACACCGGGGAGCTGTTTTTT. Translation: CASSTRQNTGELFF.

Here the CDR3 DNA reads TGTGCCAGCAGCCGCAAAATAGAGCTGAATGAGCAGTTCTTC. Translating it yields CASSRKIELNEQFF. The genes are TRBV5-6 and TRBJ2-1; D call uncertain. The CDR3 loop spans 14 amino acids. Trimming stripped 4 bases from V and 7 bases from J, with 15 bases between. Germline V gene lookup returns CDR1 SGHDT and CDR2 YYEEEE.

This sequence joins TRBV28 and TRBJ1-6; D might be TRBD1 (6 bases). Deletions cut 3 bases from V and 4 bases from J, with 10 bases between. The V gene's germline CDR1 is MDHEN and CDR2 SYDVKM. The CDR3 spans 15 residues. DNA for the CDR3: TGTGCCAGCAGTTTCGGGGGGCATTATAATTCACCCCTCCACTTT. It codes for CASSFGGHYNSPLHF.

V usage is TRBV19 and J usage is TRBJ1-6, with 8 nucleotides matching TRBD1. Germline lookup yields CDR1 LNHDA and CDR2 SQIVND (reference sequence). J lost 3 bases, V lost 5 bases, and 3 bases had no gene match. The CDR3 consists of 15 residues. The CDR3 region is CASSPGQGYNSPLHF. CDR3 nucleotide sequence: TGTGCCAGTAGTCCCGGACAGGGCTATAATTCACCCCTCCACTTT.

This clone was seen repeatedly, ten times or more. CDR3 DNA sequence: TGTGCCAGCTCACCACAAACAGGGGGCAAAGGGACCGGGGAGCTGTTTTTT. Its translation is CASSPQTGGKGTGELFF. The rearrangement joins TRBV18 to TRBJ2-2; TRBD1 agrees at 9 bases. V was clipped by 1 base and J by 5 bases; unmatched bases: 8. This CDR3 has 17 residues. Germline loops: CDR1 KGHSH, CDR2 LQKENI.

The V call is TRBV3-1 (or the pseudogene TRBV3-2), the J call TRBJ1-2; D may be TRBD1 (6 bases). Per the germline V gene, CDR1 is LGHDT and CDR2 is YNNKEL (reference sequence). Trimming shortened V by 6 bases and J by 4 bases, and 18 bases separated the two germline ends. The CDR3 is 15 amino acids. The CDR3 protein is CASRPTSVGGYGYTF. The CDR3, as DNA: TGTGCCAGCAGGCCGACGAGTGTAGGGGGCTATGGCTACACCTTC.

The chain couples TRBV2 to TRBJ1-5; maybe TRBD1 (5 bases). Trimming removed 6 bases from V and 0 bases from J, with 15 bases in between. This CDR3 contains 16 residues. Germline CDR1 and CDR2: SNHLY and FYNNEI. CDR3 in amino acids: CASSRHPGYSNQPQHF. The CDR3, as DNA: TGTGCCAGCAGCCGACACCCAGGGTATAGCAATCAGCCCCAGCATTTT.

The CDR3 nucleotides are TGCGCCAGCAGCCGCGACAGTTTATCTGGAAACACCATATATTTT. Translating it yields CASSRDSLSGNTIYF. This rearrangement joins TRBV5-1 to TRBJ1-3; D is possibly TRBD1 (5 bases). Trimming shortened V by 4 bases and J by 1 base, and 12 bases separated the two germline ends. CDR3 length: 15 amino acids. Germline lookup yields CDR1 SGHRS and CDR2 YFSETQ. Full variable domain (outside the CDR3, taken from reference TRBV5-1 and TRBJ1-3): KAGVTQTPRYLIKTRGQQVTLSCSPISGHRSVSWYQQTPGQGLQFLFEYFSETQRNKGNFPGRFSGRQFSNSRSEMNVSTLELGDSALYLCASSRDSLSGNTIYFGEGSWLTVV.

The chain couples TRBV5-1 to TRBJ2-3; 7 nucleotides line up with TRBD2. The V and J ends lost 4 bases and 6 bases, in that order; junction bases with no gene match: 11. The CDR3 totals 15 residues. Germline CDR1 and CDR2: SGHRS and YFSETQ. CDR3 DNA: TGCGCCAGCAGCGGGGGAGGGCTGGTCACCGATACGCAGTATTTT. As protein: CASSGGGLVTDTQYF.

This chain joins TRBV21-1 and TRBJ2-7; the D call in the table, TRBD1, was not verified against the DNA. TRBV21-1 has pseudogene status. The CDR3 has 17 residues. DNA for the CDR3: TGTGCCAGCAGCTCGCGTGGGACAGGGCCGAGGGGTTACGAGCAGTACGTC. It yields the protein CASSSRGTGPRGYEQYV.

This clone appeared a single time. CDR3 region: CASSQRGASTDTQYF. The CDR3 coding sequence is TGCGCCAGCAGTCAGCGGGGGGCTAGCACAGATACGCAGTATTTT. This sequence joins TRBV5-1 and TRBJ2-3; 9 bases fit TRBD2. Germline CDR1 is SGHRS and CDR2 is YFSETQ. This CDR3 has 15 amino acids. V dropped 5 bases and J dropped 0; count of bases not matched to a gene: 4.

The rearrangement links TRBV6-6 to TRBJ2-2; 11 bases agree with TRBD1. Trimming took 5 bases from V and 3 from J; bases not matched to a gene: 8. Germline V gives CDR1 MNHNY, CDR2 SVGAGI (reference sequence). The CDR3 covers 17 residues. CDR3 in amino acids: CASSHGQGANDTGELFF. DNA for the CDR3: TGTGCCAGCAGTCACGGACAGGGGGCGAATGACACCGGGGAGCTGTTTTTT.

This clone was picked up a small number of times. The rearrangement links TRBV21-1 to TRBJ1-1; the table's D call TRBD1 went unverified against the DNA. TRBV21-1 is flagged as a pseudogene. The CDR3 consists of 15 residues. Here the CDR3 reads CASSKAGQGNTEAFF. For the CDR3, the DNA is TGTGCCAGCAGCAAAGCAGGTCAGGGGAACACTGAAGCTTTCTTT.

The chain joins TRBV10-1 to TRBJ1-1, with TRBD1 matching 8 bases. The CDR3 sequence is 13 residues long. CDR1 WNHNN and CDR2 SYGVQD come from the germline V gene (reference sequence). The V and J ends lost 10 bases and 4 bases, in that order; junction bases with no gene match: 8. For the CDR3, the DNA is TGCGCCATCACGGACAGGGAGAGCACTGAAGCTTTCTTT. It is translated as CAITDRESTEAFF.

The genes are TRBV6-5 and TRBJ2-4, with 8 bases matching TRBD1. Trimming took 5 bases from V and 4 from J; bases not matched to a gene: 4. The CDR3 has 14 residues. CDR1 is MNHEY, CDR2 SVGAGI, per germline. The CDR3 DNA is TGTGCCAGCAGTCCTTGGACAGGGAAAAACATTCAGTACTTC. Translation: CASSPWTGKNIQYF.

Here the CDR3 DNA reads TGTGCCAGCAGCGCCGGGACTAGCATCACAGATACGCAGTATTTT. Its translation is CASSAGTSITDTQYF. The chain joins TRBV5-6 to TRBJ2-3, with 9 bases lining up with TRBD2. This CDR3 region has 15 residues. The ends lost 4 bases at V and 2 bases at J; junction bases unmatched: 5. Germline loops: CDR1 SGHDT, CDR2 YYEEEE.

This clone is a singleton in its sample. The chain carries TRBV2 and TRBJ2-3, with TRBD1 matching 8 bases. Trimming removed 4 bases from V and 4 bases from J; junction bases left unmatched: 4. CDR1 SNHLY and CDR2 FYNNEI come from the germline V gene. The CDR3 runs to 14 residues. CDR3 residues: CASSADRAADTQYF. The CDR3 coding sequence is TGTGCCAGCAGTGCGGACAGGGCGGCAGATACGCAGTATTTT.

This clone has only a few counts. The rearrangement joins TRBV11-2 to TRBJ2-7, with D hard to call. The CDR3 length is 14 residues. With 6 bases removed from V and 5 bases from J, the gap between germline ends came to 17 bases. In germline, CDR1 is SGHAT, CDR2 FQNNGV. The CDR3 nucleotides are TGTGCCAGCAGTTCGTTTCGGAGTGCGCACGAGCAGTACGTC. Encoded protein: CASSSFRSAHEQYV.

The table lists this clone with a count of one. The chain couples TRBV6-5 to TRBJ2-7, with D unclear. Germline CDR1 and CDR2: MNHEY and SVGAGI. V lost 8 bases to trimming and J lost 4 bases, with 12 bases between them. The CDR3 spans 12 residues. This CDR3 reads CASAPTRYEQYV. In DNA form, the CDR3 reads TGTGCCAGCGCCCCTACTCGGTACGAGCAGTACGTC.

This chain joins TRBV9 and TRBJ1-3, with D unresolved. V was clipped by 5 bases and J by 0 bases, with 3 bases between them. The CDR3 consists of 12 residues. The germline V gene has CDR1 SGDLS and CDR2 YYNGEE. CDR3 sequence (DNA): TGTGCCAGCAGTAACTCTGGAAACACCATATATTTT. Encoded protein: CASSNSGNTIYF.

The chain couples TRBV6-2 or TRBV6-3 to TRBJ2-2; D unclear. Germline V gene sequence: CDR1 MNHEY, CDR2 SVGEGT. The CDR3 length is 17 residues. V was shortened by 2 bases and J by 4 bases, with 17 bases between the two germline ends. In nucleotides, the CDR3 is TGTGCCAGCAGTTACGACACCACGAACCCTTTCACCGGGGAGCTGTTTTTT. This translates into CASSYDTTNPFTGELFF.

V gene TRBV25-1 combines with J gene TRBJ1-1; 9 bases fit TRBD1. The CDR3 consists of 13 residues. Trimming took 7 bases from V and 4 from J; bases not matched to a gene: 4. Germline CDR1 MGHDK, CDR2 SYGVNS. The CDR3 spells CASTPDRGTEAFF. DNA for the CDR3: TGTGCCAGCACCCCGGACAGGGGCACTGAAGCTTTCTTT.

The V gene is TRBV5-5, the J gene TRBJ2-7; no reliable D call. Trimming removed 4 bases at V and 4 bases at J, with 21 bases between. From germline, CDR1 is SGHKS and CDR2 YYEKEE (reference sequence). The CDR3 sequence is 16 residues long. In DNA form, the CDR3 reads TGTGCCAGCAGCCTATCAGGCGCAGATCAAATTTACGAGCAGTACGTC. Protein: CASSLSGADQIYEQYV.

The gene calls are TRBV28 and TRBJ1-5; maybe TRBD1 (5 bases). V dropped 6 bases and J dropped 2 bases, with 20 bases sitting between them. The CDR3 has 17 residues. Germline CDR1 reads MDHEN; CDR2 reads SYDVKM. The CDR3 loop is CASSWGYRLRGNQPQHF. The CDR3 bases are TGTGCCAGCAGCTGGGGATACAGGTTAAGGGGCAATCAGCCCCAGCATTTT.